These 17 T cell receptor beta chains originate from one sample sequenced in a study of blood T cell repertoires in COVID-19. This table comes from immunoSEQ multiplex PCR, and its TCRdb copy is limited to in-frame clones, with some not included. Among over 300,000 clones listed, around nine tenths were seen once. Sequencing was performed on PBMCs or T cells enriched from blood (not recorded which). The receptors were gathered from a woman between 25 and 40 years old who had recovered from COVID-19.

This chain uses TRBV3-1 (or the pseudogene TRBV3-2) with TRBJ2-3; D is ambiguous. Germline V CDR1 and CDR2: LGHDT, YNNKEL (reference sequence). Between the trimmed V and J ends, which lost 4 bases and 4 bases, there was a span of 12 bases. The CDR3 runs 14 residues. CDR3 residues: CASSRPRTPDTQYF. The CDR3 bases are TGTGCCAGCAGCCGGCCTAGAACCCCAGATACGCAGTATTTT.

This chain links TRBV20-1 with TRBJ1-2, with 7 positions matching TRBD1. This CDR3 is built from 13 residues. The germline V gene has CDR1 DFQATT and CDR2 SNEGSKA (reference sequence). Losses at the gene ends were 3 bases for V and 4 bases for J; bases not matched to a gene: 5. The CDR3 reads CSASEEGAYGYTF. The CDR3 coding sequence is TGCAGTGCTAGTGAGGAGGGGGCCTATGGCTACACCTTC.

The chain couples TRBV7-2 to TRBJ2-7; 8 positions agree with TRBD2. Trimming at V came to 6 bases and at J to 2 bases, leaving 6 bases not matched to a gene. In germline, CDR1 is SGHTA, CDR2 FQGNSA. This CDR3 is 14 amino acids long. The CDR3: CASRDTGGPYEQYF. Here the CDR3 DNA reads TGTGCCAGCAGGGACACGGGGGGGCCCTACGAGCAGTACTTC.

This sequence joins TRBV12-5 and TRBJ1-1; D possibly corresponds to TRBD1 (5 bases). The CDR3 has 12 amino acids. Germline V gene lookup returns CDR1 LGHNT and CDR2 FRNRAP. The V end lost 5 bases, the J end lost 7 bases, and 11 bases lay between the germline ends. The CDR3 sequence is CASGRTGLEAFF. CDR3 bases: TGTGCTAGTGGTCGGACGGGACTTGAAGCTTTCTTT.

The chain couples TRBV6-6 to TRBJ1-3; D remains ambiguous. From germline, CDR1 is MNHNY and CDR2 SVGAGI (reference sequence). The CDR3 runs to 14 residues. Trimming took 8 bases from V and 0 from J, leaving 11 bases between them. The CDR3 region has the DNA TGTGCCAGCGGCGGCACAAGCTCTGGAAACACCATATATTTT. This codes for CASGGTSSGNTIYF.

This chain connects TRBV7-2 to TRBJ1-2; D ambiguous. Germline V gives CDR1 SGHTA, CDR2 FQGNSA. The V and J ends lost 0 bases and 4 bases respectively, with 12 bases between them. The CDR3 runs to 15 residues. CDR3 sequence: CASSLASSPGYGYTF. The DNA of the CDR3 is TGTGCCAGCAGCTTAGCTTCGAGCCCCGGCTATGGCTACACCTTC.

This clone has just one count. This chain uses TRBV21-1 with TRBJ2-3; the table's D call TRBD2 went unverified against the DNA. TRBV21-1 has pseudogene status. The length of the CDR3 is 18 residues. CDR3 coding DNA: TGTGCCAGCAGCAAAGCGTTCCCATTGACTTTCACACCAGATACGCAGTATTTT. Translation: CASSKAFPLTFTPDTQYF.

J is TRBJ1-1 and V is TRBV19, with D uncertain. This CDR3 has 11 amino acids. The V end was cut by 9 bases, the J end by 1 base, with 6 bases between. Germline V gives CDR1 LNHDA, CDR2 SQIVND (reference sequence). The CDR3 spells CASSWNTEAFF. The CDR3 DNA reads TGTGCCAGCTCTTGGAACACTGAAGCTTTCTTT.

In DNA form, the CDR3 reads TGTGCCAGCAGCGACAGGGGAACCCGAACAGATACGCAGTATTTT. Protein product: CASSDRGTRTDTQYF. The chain links TRBV9 to TRBJ2-3, with 7 bases lining up with TRBD1. Per the germline V gene, CDR1 is SGDLS and CDR2 is YYNGEE. The junction had 7 bases not matched to a gene; V was cut back by 3 bases and J by 3 bases. The CDR3 totals 15 residues.

The gene calls are TRBV30 and TRBJ1-1; TRBD1 aligns across 9 bases. With 1 base clipped from V and 6 bases from J, the junction kept 3 bases outside the gene matches. The germline gives CDR1 GTSNPN, CDR2 SVGIG (reference sequence). The CDR3 runs to 13 residues. This CDR3 is CAWSGTGVPEAFF. CDR3 nucleotides: TGTGCCTGGAGTGGGACAGGGGTTCCTGAAGCTTTCTTT.

This chain links TRBV6-2 or TRBV6-3 with TRBJ1-1, with TRBD1 matching 8 bases. The germline V gene encodes CDR1 MNHEY and CDR2 SVGEGT. V shed 6 bases, J shed 10 bases, and the junction held 13 bases outside the gene matches. CDR3 length: 14 amino acids. The CDR3 sequence: CASSLSGQGWRAFF. The DNA of the CDR3 is TGTGCCAGCAGCCTTAGTGGACAGGGCTGGAGAGCTTTCTTT.

This chain joins TRBV19 and TRBJ2-2, with D perhaps matching TRBD2 (5 bases). Germline lookup yields CDR1 LNHDA and CDR2 SQIVND (reference sequence). Trimming removed 3 bases from V and 7 bases from J, with 15 bases in between. The CDR3 is 15 residues long. This chain's CDR3 is CASSILAGNGGELFF. The CDR3 DNA sequence: TGTGCCAGTAGTATCCTTGCCGGGAATGGCGGGGAGCTGTTTTTT.

The chain's CDR3 is CASSSRLVADTQYF. Written as DNA, the CDR3 is TGTGCCAGCAGCTCCCGACTAGTGGCAGATACGCAGTATTTT. The gene calls are TRBV7-2 and TRBJ2-3; TRBD2 might be the D (6 bases). V dropped 4 bases and J dropped 4 bases, with 12 bases sitting between them. Per germline, CDR1 SGHTA and CDR2 FQGNSA. CDR3 length equals 14 residues. Variable domain in full (rest from reference TRBV7-2 and TRBJ2-3): GAGVSQSPSNKVTEKGKDVELRCDPISGHTALYWYRQSLGQGLEFLIYFQGNSAPDKSGLPSDRFSAERTGGSVSTLTIQRTQQEDSAVYLCASSSRLVADTQYFGPGTRLTVL.

This CDR3 reads CASSETGTGWSNEKLFF. CDR3 in DNA: TGTGCCAGCAGTGAGACCGGGACAGGGTGGTCTAATGAAAAACTGTTTTTT. The J gene is TRBJ1-4, the V gene TRBV25-1; 9 nucleotides match TRBD1. The trim removed 3 bases at V and 3 bases at J, leaving 8 bases unmatched. CDR3 size: 17 residues. Germline CDR1 and CDR2: MGHDK and SYGVNS.

This chain links TRBV10-3 with TRBJ1-5, with 8 bases aligning to TRBD1. The CDR3 contains 14 residues. Unmatched junction bases numbered 5, after V lost 10 bases and J lost 0 bases. The germline V gene encodes CDR1 ENHRY and CDR2 SYGVKD. The CDR3 is CATTGQGSNQPQHF. The DNA for the CDR3 is TGTGCCACAACCGGACAGGGTAGCAATCAGCCCCAGCATTTT.

The chain joins TRBV15 to TRBJ1-5; the match to TRBD1 covers 7 bases. This CDR3 has 18 amino acids. The germline CDR1 and CDR2 sequences are LNHNV and YYDKDF (reference sequence). V was clipped by 0 bases and J by 5 bases; unmatched bases: 13. CDR3 amino acids: CATSREYLDSTGHQPQHF. CDR3 sequence (DNA): TGTGCCACCAGCAGAGAATACCTAGATTCGACAGGGCATCAGCCCCAGCATTTT.

This clone was detected only a few times. This chain links TRBV4-1 with TRBJ2-7; D unclear. The CDR3 sequence is 16 residues long. Germline values: CDR1 MGHRA, CDR2 YSYEKL. V was shortened by 0 bases and J by 8 bases, with 20 bases between the two germline ends. The CDR3 here is CASSQDSPPRVIQQYF. CDR3 coding DNA: TGCGCCAGCAGCCAAGATAGCCCTCCCCGGGTGATCCAGCAGTACTTC.